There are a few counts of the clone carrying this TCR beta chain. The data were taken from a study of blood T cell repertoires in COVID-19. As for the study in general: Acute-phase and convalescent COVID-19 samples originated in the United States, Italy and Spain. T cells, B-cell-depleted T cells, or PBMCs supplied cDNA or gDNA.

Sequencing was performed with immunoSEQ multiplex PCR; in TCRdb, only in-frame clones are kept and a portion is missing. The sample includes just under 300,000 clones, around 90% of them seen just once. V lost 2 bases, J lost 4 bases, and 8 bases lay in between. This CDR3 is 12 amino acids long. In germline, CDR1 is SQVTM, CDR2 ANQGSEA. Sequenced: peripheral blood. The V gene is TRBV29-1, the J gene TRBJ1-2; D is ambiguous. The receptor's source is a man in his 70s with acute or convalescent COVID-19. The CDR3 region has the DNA TGCAGCGTTGAACATGGGAGCTATGGCTACACCTTC. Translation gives CSVEHGSYGYTF.